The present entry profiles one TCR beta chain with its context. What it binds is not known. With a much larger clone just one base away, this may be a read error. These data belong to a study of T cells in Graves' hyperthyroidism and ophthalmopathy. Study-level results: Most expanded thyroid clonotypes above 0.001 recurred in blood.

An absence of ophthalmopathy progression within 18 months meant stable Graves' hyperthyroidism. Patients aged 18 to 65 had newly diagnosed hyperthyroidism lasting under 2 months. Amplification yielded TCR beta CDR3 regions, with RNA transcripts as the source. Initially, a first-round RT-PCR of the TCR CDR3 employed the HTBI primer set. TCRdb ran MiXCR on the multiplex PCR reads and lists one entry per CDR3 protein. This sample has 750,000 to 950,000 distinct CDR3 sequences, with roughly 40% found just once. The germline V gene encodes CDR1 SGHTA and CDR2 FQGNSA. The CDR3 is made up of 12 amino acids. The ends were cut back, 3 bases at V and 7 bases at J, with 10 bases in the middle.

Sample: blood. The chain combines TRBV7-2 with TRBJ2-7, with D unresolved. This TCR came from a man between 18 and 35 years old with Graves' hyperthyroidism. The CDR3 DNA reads TGTGCCAGCAGCTTGGCCCTAATGGAGCAGTACTTC. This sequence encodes CASSLALMEQYF.